The 19 T cell receptor beta chains below all came from one sample that was sequenced in a study of long-term antiretroviral therapy in people with HIV. The libraries were made with immunoSEQ v3.0 at survey level. Here immunoSEQ multiplex PCR was the method, and the copy in TCRdb shows in-frame clones only, minus some. The sample records some 11,000 clones, approximately 79% being singletons. The input for sequencing was unsorted PBMCs, taken more than 7 years after starting antiretroviral therapy. These receptors all come from a man aged 50 or older with HIV.

This clone has more than one count but fewer than ten. This chain connects TRBV10-3 to TRBJ1-2, with no clear D. The V end lost 0 bases, the J end lost 4 bases, and 6 bases lay between the germline ends. The CDR3 contains 13 residues. Per germline, CDR1 ENHRY and CDR2 SYGVKD. The DNA for the CDR3 is TGTGCCATCAGTGAGTCGAACGTCTATGGCTACACCTTC. This codes for CAISESNVYGYTF.

This clone was counted once. This chain links TRBV30 with TRBJ2-7; D is ambiguous. V lost 4 bases to trimming and J lost 1 base, with 8 bases between them. The CDR3 is 12 residues long. CDR1 GTSNPN and CDR2 SVGIG come from the germline V gene (reference sequence). Here the CDR3 DNA reads TGTGCCTGGAAGGGCATTTCCTACGAGCAGTACTTC. Residues: CAWKGISYEQYF.

V usage is TRBV27 and J usage is TRBJ2-7; the D is unclear. The CDR3 covers 14 residues. Trimming shortened V by 2 bases and J by 2 bases, and 10 bases separated the two germline ends. CDR1 and CDR2 from the germline V gene are MNHEY and SMNVEV (reference sequence). The CDR3 reads CASSLRQFPYEQYF. DNA of the CDR3: TGTGCCAGCAGTTTAAGGCAGTTTCCCTACGAGCAGTACTTC.

The genes are TRBV11-2 and TRBJ2-5, with a possible D match to TRBD2 (5 bases). CDR1 is SGHAT and CDR2 is FQNNGV in the germline V gene. Trimming left V 0 bases short and J 1 base short, with 18 bases between. CDR3 length: 18 residues. CDR3 sequence reads: CASSLDRWTEGPQETQYF. In DNA, the CDR3 is TGTGCCAGCAGCTTAGATCGATGGACTGAGGGCCCCCAAGAGACCCAGTACTTC.

In this sample, this clone turned up a few times. This sequence joins TRBV4-1 and TRBJ1-2; a weak D match, TRBD1 (5 bases). The germline V and J ends were trimmed by 0 bases and 0 bases, with 11 bases remaining between them. The germline gives CDR1 MGHRA, CDR2 YSYEKL. The CDR3 runs 16 residues. In nucleotides, the CDR3 is TGCGCCAGCAGCCAAGATCAGCAGGGAGCTAACTATGGCTACACCTTC. It codes for CASSQDQQGANYGYTF.

CDR3 DNA: TGTGCCAGCAGCTTAGCTCTAGCGGAAGATACGCAGTATTTT. Translated, it gives CASSLALAEDTQYF. The rearrangement links TRBV7-8 to TRBJ2-3, with TRBD2 identical over 7 bases. Germline V gene lookup returns CDR1 SGHVS and CDR2 FQNEAQ. V dropped 0 bases and J dropped 5; count of bases not matched to a gene: 2. This CDR3 has 14 residues.

V gene TRBV6-5 combines with J gene TRBJ2-7; tentatively, D is TRBD2 (6 bases). This CDR3 region has 15 residues. V lost 3 bases and J 2 bases, leaving 14 bases between the germline ends. Germline CDR1 reads MNHEY; CDR2 reads SVGAGI. Here the CDR3 DNA reads TGTGCCAGCAGTTATGGATTCGGGAGCGCCTACGAGCAGTACTTC. Protein: CASSYGFGSAYEQYF.

V is TRBV7-9 and J is TRBJ2-3; 8 bases agree with TRBD2. Trimming removed 3 bases from V and 2 bases from J; junction bases left unmatched: 4. The length of the CDR3 is 15 residues. The germline gives CDR1 SEHNR, CDR2 FQNEAQ (reference sequence). This CDR3 reads CASSFTGGPTDTQYF. Here the CDR3 DNA reads TGTGCCAGCAGCTTCACGGGGGGGCCCACAGATACGCAGTATTTT.

The gene calls are TRBV4-2 and TRBJ1-1; D is undetermined. CDR3 length: 13 amino acids. V shed 4 bases and J shed 5 bases, with 11 bases lying between them. CDR1 and CDR2 from the germline V gene are LGHNA and YNFKEQ. For the CDR3, the DNA is TGTGCCAGCAGCCGGACCCTGGGAACTGAAGCTTTCTTT. Its protein is CASSRTLGTEAFF.

The rearrangement links TRBV30 to TRBJ2-3; TRBD2 aligns across 13 bases. V dropped 8 bases and J dropped 2; count of bases not matched to a gene: 4. The CDR3 covers 14 residues. Per germline, CDR1 GTSNPN and CDR2 SVGIG (reference sequence). The CDR3 sequence: CAIGLAGVTDTQYF. The CDR3 DNA is TGTGCCATTGGACTAGCGGGGGTCACAGATACGCAGTATTTT.

The chain has TRBV18 and TRBJ2-1, with TRBD2 matching over 9 bases. V was pared by 0 bases and J by 6 bases, with 9 bases of the junction left unmatched. CDR3 length equals 17 residues. CDR1 and CDR2 (germline): KGHSH, LQKENI. The CDR3 nucleotides read TGTGCCAGCTCACCACCCGGGACTAGCCCGGTAATCAATGAGCAGTTCTTC. Translation: CASSPPGTSPVINEQFF.

This chain joins TRBV11-2 and TRBJ2-7; 8 bases fit TRBD1. CDR1 and CDR2 from the germline V gene are SGHAT and FQNNGV. J was trimmed by 3 bases and V by 6 bases; bases with no gene match: 10. The CDR3 consists of 15 residues. The DNA for the CDR3 is TGTGCCAGCAGTTTATACACAGGGGGGCTCTACGAGCAGTACTTC. Protein sequence: CASSLYTGGLYEQYF. The complete variable domain, with remaining parts taken from reference TRBV11-2 and TRBJ2-7, reads EAGVAQSPRYKIIEKRQSVAFWCNPISGHATLYWYQQILGQGPKLLIQFQNNGVVDDSQLPKDRFSAERLKGVDSTLKIQPAKLEDSAVYLCASSLYTGGLYEQYFGPGTRLTVT.

The V call is TRBV6-5, the J call TRBJ1-1; unclear D gene. Per germline, CDR1 MNHEY and CDR2 SVGAGI. Trimming pared 4 bases from V and 3 bases from J, leaving 18 bases between. The CDR3 has 16 residues. The CDR3 protein is CASSSPPGWYDTEAFF. In DNA, the CDR3 is TGTGCCAGCAGTTCACCTCCCGGGTGGTACGACACTGAAGCTTTCTTT.

The J gene is TRBJ2-7, the V gene TRBV18; TRBD1 matches at 8 bases. Losses at the gene ends were 3 bases for V and 6 bases for J; bases not matched to a gene: 10. The CDR3 sequence is 15 residues long. CDR1 KGHSH and CDR2 LQKENI come from the germline V gene. The CDR3 here is CASSPVETGEREQYF. CDR3 bases: TGTGCCAGCTCACCCGTTGAGACAGGGGAGCGCGAGCAGTACTTC.

The CDR3 loop is CASSVESGAEYEQYF. DNA for the CDR3: TGTGCCAGCAGCGTAGAGTCGGGGGCCGAATACGAGCAGTACTTC. V and J are TRBV9 and TRBJ2-7; D is possibly TRBD1 or TRBD2 (6 bases each). This CDR3 is built from 15 residues. With 0 bases removed from V and 4 bases from J, the gap between germline ends came to 14 bases. Germline-derived CDR1 and CDR2 are SGDLS and YYNGEE.

The DNA of the CDR3 is TGTGCCATCAGTGAGGGGCAGGGGCCCGCCTTACAAGAGACCCAGTACTTC. Translating gives CAISEGQGPALQETQYF. The V gene is TRBV10-3, the J gene TRBJ2-5; a weak D match, TRBD1 (6 bases). The CDR3 has 17 residues. Germline values: CDR1 ENHRY, CDR2 SYGVKD. The ends were cut back, 2 bases at V and 2 bases at J, with 18 bases in the middle.

This clone was detected only a few times. The chain joins TRBV19 to TRBJ1-2; 8 positions match TRBD1. This CDR3 region has 17 residues. Germline CDR1 LNHDA, CDR2 SQIVND (reference sequence). V dropped 4 bases and J dropped 2; count of bases not matched to a gene: 12. The CDR3 DNA sequence: TGTGCCAGTAGTAACCCGAGCTGGACAGGGACAAACTATGGCTACACCTTC. It translates to CASSNPSWTGTNYGYTF. Using reference TRBV19 and TRBJ1-2 for the parts outside the CDR3, the full variable domain is DGGITQSPKYLFRKEGQNVTLSCEQNLNHDAMYWYRQDPGQGLRLIYYSQIVNDFQKGDIAEGYSVSREKKESFPLTVTSAQKNPTAFYLCASSNPSWTGTNYGYTFGSGTRLTVV.

The chain has TRBV2 and TRBJ2-4, with a tentative D call TRBD1 (5 bases). Germline V gene lookup returns CDR1 SNHLY and CDR2 FYNNEI. The CDR3 has 14 residues. Trimming cost V 3 bases and J 4 bases, with 10 bases left between them. The CDR3 loop is CASSDDSLKNIQYF. Here the CDR3 DNA reads TGTGCCAGCAGTGACGACAGCCTTAAAAACATTCAGTACTTC.

The chain couples TRBV7-8 to TRBJ1-2; D remains unclear. CDR1 SGHVS and CDR2 FQNEAQ come from the germline V gene. CDR3 length equals 12 residues. Trimming pared 5 bases from V and 7 bases from J, leaving 11 bases between. The CDR3 sequence is CASSLTDFGYTF. The CDR3 DNA reads as TGTGCCAGCAGCCTAACAGATTTTGGCTACACCTTC.